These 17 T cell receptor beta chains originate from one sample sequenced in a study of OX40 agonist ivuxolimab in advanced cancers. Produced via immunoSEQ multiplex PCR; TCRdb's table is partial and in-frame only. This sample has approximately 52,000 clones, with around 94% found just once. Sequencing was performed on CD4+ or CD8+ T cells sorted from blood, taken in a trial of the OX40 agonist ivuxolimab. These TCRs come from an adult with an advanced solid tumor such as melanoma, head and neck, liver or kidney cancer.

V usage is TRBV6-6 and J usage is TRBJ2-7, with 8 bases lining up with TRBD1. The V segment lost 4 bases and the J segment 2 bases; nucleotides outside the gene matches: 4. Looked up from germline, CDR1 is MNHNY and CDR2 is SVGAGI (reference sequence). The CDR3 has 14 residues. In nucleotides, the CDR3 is TGTGCCAGCAGTTTCGGACAGGGAACCTACGAGCAGTACTTC. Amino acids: CASSFGQGTYEQYF.

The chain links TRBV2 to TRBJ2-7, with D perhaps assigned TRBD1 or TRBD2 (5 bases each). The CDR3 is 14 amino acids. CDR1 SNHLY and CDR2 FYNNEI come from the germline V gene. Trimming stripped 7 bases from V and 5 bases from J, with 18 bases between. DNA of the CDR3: TGTGCCAGCACCTACCGGGACCCCGCAAACGAGCAGTACTTC. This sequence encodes CASTYRDPANEQYF.

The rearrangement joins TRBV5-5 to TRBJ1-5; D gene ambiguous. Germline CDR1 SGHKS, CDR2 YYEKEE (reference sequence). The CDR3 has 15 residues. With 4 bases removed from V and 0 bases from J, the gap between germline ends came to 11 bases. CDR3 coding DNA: TGTGCCAGCAGCCCCGACGGATATAGCAATCAGCCCCAGCATTTT. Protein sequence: CASSPDGYSNQPQHF.

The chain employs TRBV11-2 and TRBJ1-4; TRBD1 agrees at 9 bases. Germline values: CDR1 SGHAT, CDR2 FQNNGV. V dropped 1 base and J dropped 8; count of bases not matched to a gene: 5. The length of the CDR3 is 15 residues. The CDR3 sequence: CASSLGTGVAEKLFF. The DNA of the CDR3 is TGTGCCAGCAGCTTAGGGACAGGGGTTGCGGAAAAACTGTTTTTT. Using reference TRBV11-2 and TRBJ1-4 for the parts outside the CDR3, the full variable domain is EAGVAQSPRYKIIEKRQSVAFWCNPISGHATLYWYQQILGQGPKLLIQFQNNGVVDDSQLPKDRFSAERLKGVDSTLKIQPAKLEDSAVYLCASSLGTGVAEKLFFGSGTQLSVL.

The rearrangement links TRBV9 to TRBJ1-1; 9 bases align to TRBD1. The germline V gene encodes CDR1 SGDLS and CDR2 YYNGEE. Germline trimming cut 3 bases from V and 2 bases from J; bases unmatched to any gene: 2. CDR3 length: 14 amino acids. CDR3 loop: CASSEGQGNTEAFF. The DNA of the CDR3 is TGTGCCAGCAGCGAGGGACAGGGCAACACTGAAGCTTTCTTT.

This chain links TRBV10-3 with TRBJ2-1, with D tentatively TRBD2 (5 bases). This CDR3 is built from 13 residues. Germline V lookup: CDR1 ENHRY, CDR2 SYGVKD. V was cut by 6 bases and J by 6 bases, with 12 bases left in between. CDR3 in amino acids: CAISPGVFNEQFF. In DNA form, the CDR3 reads TGTGCCATCAGCCCCGGGGTCTTCAATGAGCAGTTCTTC.

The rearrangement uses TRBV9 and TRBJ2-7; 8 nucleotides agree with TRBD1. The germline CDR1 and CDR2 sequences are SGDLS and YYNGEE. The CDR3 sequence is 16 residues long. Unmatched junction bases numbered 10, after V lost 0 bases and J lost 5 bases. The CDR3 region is CASSVGTWQGADEQYF. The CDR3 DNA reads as TGTGCCAGCAGCGTAGGGACCTGGCAGGGGGCGGACGAGCAGTACTTC.

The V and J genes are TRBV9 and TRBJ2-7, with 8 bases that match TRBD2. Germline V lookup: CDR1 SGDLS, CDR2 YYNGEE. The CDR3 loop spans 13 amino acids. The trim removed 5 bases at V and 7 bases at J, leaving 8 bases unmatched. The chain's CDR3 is CASSGAGESEQYF. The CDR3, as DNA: TGTGCCAGCAGTGGAGCGGGAGAATCAGAGCAGTACTTC.

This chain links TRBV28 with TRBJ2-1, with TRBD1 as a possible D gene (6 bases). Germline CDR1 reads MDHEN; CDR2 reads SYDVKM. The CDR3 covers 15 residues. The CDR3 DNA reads TGTGCAACCAAAACCGGGACATTTCCCAACCATGAGCAGTTCTTC. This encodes CATKTGTFPNHEQFF.

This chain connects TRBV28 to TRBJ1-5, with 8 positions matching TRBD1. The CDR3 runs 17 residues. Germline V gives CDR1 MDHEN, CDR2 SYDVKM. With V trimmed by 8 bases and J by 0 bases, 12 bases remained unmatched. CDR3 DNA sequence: TGTGCCAGCCTAGCGGACAGGGAGAGGGATAGCAATCAGCCCCAGCATTTT. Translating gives CASLADRERDSNQPQHF.

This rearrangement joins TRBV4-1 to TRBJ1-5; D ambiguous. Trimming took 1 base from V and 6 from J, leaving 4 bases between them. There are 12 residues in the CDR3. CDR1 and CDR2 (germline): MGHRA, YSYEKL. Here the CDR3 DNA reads TGCGCCAGCAGCCAAGCGGGTCAGCCCCAGCATTTT. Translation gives CASSQAGQPQHF.

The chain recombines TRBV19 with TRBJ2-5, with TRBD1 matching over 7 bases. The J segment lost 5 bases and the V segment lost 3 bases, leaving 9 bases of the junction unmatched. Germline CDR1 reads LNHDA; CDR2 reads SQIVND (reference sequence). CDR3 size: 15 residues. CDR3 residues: CASSMQNRGPETQYF. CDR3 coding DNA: TGTGCCAGTAGTATGCAAAACAGGGGTCCGGAGACCCAGTACTTC.

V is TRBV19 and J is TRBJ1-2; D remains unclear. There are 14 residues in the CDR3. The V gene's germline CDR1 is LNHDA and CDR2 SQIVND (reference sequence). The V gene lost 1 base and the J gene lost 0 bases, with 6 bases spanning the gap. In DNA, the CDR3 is TGTGCCAGTAGTATAGCCGGAACTAACTATGGCTACACCTTC. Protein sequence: CASSIAGTNYGYTF.

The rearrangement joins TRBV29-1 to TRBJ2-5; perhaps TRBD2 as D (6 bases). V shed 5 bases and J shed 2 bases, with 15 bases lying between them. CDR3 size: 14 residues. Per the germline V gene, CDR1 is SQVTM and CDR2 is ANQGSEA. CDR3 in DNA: TGCAGCGTTCGAGTAGCGGTCGATCAAGAGACCCAGTACTTC. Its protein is CSVRVAVDQETQYF.

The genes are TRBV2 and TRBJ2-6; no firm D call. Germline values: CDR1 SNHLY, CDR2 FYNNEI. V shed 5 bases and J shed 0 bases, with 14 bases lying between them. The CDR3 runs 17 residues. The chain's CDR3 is CASSFSNRTSGANVLTF. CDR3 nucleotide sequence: TGTGCCAGCAGTTTTTCCAATAGGACCTCTGGGGCCAACGTCCTGACTTTC.

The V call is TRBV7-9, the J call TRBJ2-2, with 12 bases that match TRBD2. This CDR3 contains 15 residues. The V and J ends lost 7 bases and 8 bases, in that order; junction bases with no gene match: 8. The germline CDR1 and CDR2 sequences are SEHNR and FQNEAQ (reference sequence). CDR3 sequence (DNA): TGTGCCAGCATTTTTCGACTAGCGGGAGAGGGGGAGCTGTTTTTT. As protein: CASIFRLAGEGELFF.

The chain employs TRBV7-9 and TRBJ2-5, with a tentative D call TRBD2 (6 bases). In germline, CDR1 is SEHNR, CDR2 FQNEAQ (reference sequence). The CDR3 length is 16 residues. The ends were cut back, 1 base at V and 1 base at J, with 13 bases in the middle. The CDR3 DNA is TGTGCCAGCAGCTTAGGTCTAGCGCAAGCCCAAGAGACCCAGTACTTC. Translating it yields CASSLGLAQAQETQYF.